The clone carrying this T cell receptor beta chain showed up just once. PCR was performed a second time for roughly 6 to 12 cycles using a sample-barcoded 5' primer and a J-beta primer mix. TCRdb re-called the 5' RACE reads through MiXCR, storing one row per CDR3 protein. The sample contains roughly 500,000 distinct CDR3 sequences, about 25% of which appear only once. These data are taken from a study of blood T cells in healthy people across ages. This CDR3 spans 13 amino acids. Germline CDR1 SGHTA, CDR2 FQGNSA. The V and J ends lost 7 bases and 4 bases respectively, with 12 bases between them. This chain uses TRBV7-2 with TRBJ2-3; D may be TRBD1 (6 bases). The source of this sequence is a woman between 65 and 79 years old in good health. The material sequenced was blood. CDR3 sequence: CASNYRAADTQYF. DNA of the CDR3: TGTGCCAGCAACTACAGGGCGGCAGATACGCAGTATTTT.